What follows are 14 T cell receptor beta chains derived from one specimen sequenced in a study of metastatic and nonmetastatic thyroid tumors. TCRdb ran MiXCR on the PCR reads. The table records 15,000 to 20,000 clones, around a fifth of them present only once. No patient received treatment before thyroid surgery. Sample: tumor tissue. The receptors were sampled from a female donor with papillary thyroid cancer or a benign thyroid nodule (not recorded which). Some clones in this sample may be carry-over from other donors' samples.

This clone was counted many times. The chain links TRBV9 to TRBJ2-1; 8 bases line up with TRBD2. This CDR3 has 15 residues. Germline V CDR1 and CDR2: SGDLS, YYNGEE. J gave up 4 bases and V 1 base, and 4 bases lay outside the gene matches. The CDR3 DNA follows: TGTGCCAGCAGCGTAACACTAGCGGTATACAATGAGCAGTTCTTC. Protein: CASSVTLAVYNEQFF.

This clone was picked up many times. V gene TRBV28 combines with J gene TRBJ2-7, with D possibly TRBD1 on 6 matching bases. Trimming left V 9 bases short and J 3 bases short, with 15 bases between. The CDR3 consists of 13 residues. Germline V gene sequence: CDR1 MDHEN, CDR2 SYDVKM. This chain's CDR3 is CASSGTPDYEQYF. The CDR3, as DNA: TGTGCCAGTTCCGGGACACCTGACTACGAGCAGTACTTC. Using reference TRBV28 and TRBJ2-7 for the parts outside the CDR3, the full variable domain is DVKVTQSSRYLVKRTGEKVFLECVQDMDHENMFWYRQDPGLGLRLIYFSYDVKMKEKGDIPEGYSVSREKKERFSLILESASTNQTSMYLCASSGTPDYEQYFGPGTRLTVT.

V usage is TRBV30 and J usage is TRBJ1-2; 11 bases match TRBD1. Germline trimming cut 3 bases from V and 8 bases from J; bases unmatched to any gene: 8. Germline-derived CDR1 and CDR2 are GTSNPN and SVGIG (reference sequence). The CDR3 is 14 residues long. This chain's CDR3 is CAWRRDRGFGGYTF. As DNA, the CDR3 is TGTGCCTGGAGGAGGGACAGGGGGTTTGGAGGCTACACCTTC.

This clone has a count of ten or more. This chain links TRBV19 with TRBJ1-5; TRBD1 matches 9 bases. CDR1 and CDR2 (germline): LNHDA, SQIVND (reference sequence). The V segment lost 8 bases and the J segment 4 bases; nucleotides outside the gene matches: 9. There are 15 residues in the CDR3. The CDR3 nucleotides are TGTGCCAGTGCACGCAAACAGGGGGCGAATCAGCCCCAGCATTTT. Amino acid sequence: CASARKQGANQPQHF.

The DNA for the CDR3 is TGTGCCAGCAGCCAAGGCACAGACAGGTCGAGGCCCCAGCATTTT. It translates to CASSQGTDRSRPQHF. The chain couples TRBV3-1 to TRBJ1-5, with D perhaps TRBD1 (6 bases). V gave up 1 base and J gave up 9 bases, with 16 bases separating them. Per germline, CDR1 LGHDT and CDR2 YNNKEL (reference sequence). The CDR3 sequence is 15 residues long.

This clone occurred many times. The rearrangement links TRBV6-5 to TRBJ1-4; D gene ambiguous. V gave up 0 bases and J gave up 10 bases, with 9 bases separating them. Germline V gene sequence: CDR1 MNHEY, CDR2 SVGAGI. CDR3 length: 13 amino acids. DNA for the CDR3: TGTGCCAGCAGTTACTCGCAGGTGGGAAAACTGTTTTTT. Amino acids: CASSYSQVGKLFF.

This clone has at least ten counts. Sequence at one end of the junction differs from germline and may be a read error. The V call is TRBV20-1, the J call TRBJ2-7; the match to TRBD2 covers 9 bases. The CDR3 runs 15 residues. Germline V gene lookup returns CDR1 DFQATT and CDR2 SNEGSKA (reference sequence). CDR3 amino acids: CSAKDSGSPSNEQYF. CDR3 nucleotide sequence: TGCAGTGCGAAGGATAGCGGGAGCCCCTCCAACGAGCAGTACTTC.

In its sample, this clone was seen many times. V usage is TRBV20-1 and J usage is TRBJ2-5, with 8 bases aligning to TRBD2. Germline V gives CDR1 DFQATT, CDR2 SNEGSKA (reference sequence). The V gene end was trimmed by 3 bases and the J gene end by 4 bases; junction bases not matched to a gene: 13. This CDR3 contains 16 residues. As DNA, the CDR3 is TGCAGTGCTAGGGATACCGGGACTAGAGGTTTAGAGACCCAGTACTTC. The encoded protein is CSARDTGTRGLETQYF.

This clone has at least ten counts. This chain joins TRBV7-2 and TRBJ2-5; D possibly uses TRBD1 or TRBD2 (6 bases each). Trimming stripped 6 bases from V and 10 bases from J, with 18 bases between. Germline V gene sequence: CDR1 SGHTA, CDR2 FQGNSA. This CDR3 region has 13 residues. The CDR3 region is CASRRTAGGIQYF. CDR3 bases: TGTGCCAGCAGAAGGACAGCCGGAGGGATCCAGTACTTC.

This clone was counted at least ten times. This CDR3 reads CASSQEGGTSGSTWGNEQFF. CDR3 coding DNA: TGTGCCAGCAGCCAAGAAGGGGGGACTAGCGGGAGCACCTGGGGAAATGAGCAGTTCTTC. The J gene is TRBJ2-1, the V gene TRBV3-1; 14 bases are a match to TRBD2. Germline-derived CDR1 and CDR2 are LGHDT and YNNKEL (reference sequence). There are 20 residues in the CDR3. The V segment lost 0 bases and the J segment 7 bases; nucleotides outside the gene matches: 14.

This clone was counted at least ten times. The chain uses TRBV6-2 or TRBV6-3 and TRBJ2-3; 9 bases align to TRBD2. This CDR3 region has 13 residues. The germline CDR1 and CDR2 sequences are MNHEY and SVGEGT. V shed 6 bases and J 7 bases; nucleotides not matched to a gene: 5. CDR3 nucleotides: TGTGCCAGCAGCAGTAGCGGGAGTTATACGCAGTATTTT. It specifies CASSSSGSYTQYF.

This chain connects TRBV11-2 to TRBJ2-3, with TRBD2 matching 14 bases. Germline V gene data show CDR1 as SGHAT and CDR2 as FQNNGV. This CDR3 is built from 17 residues. The V and J ends lost 4 bases and 6 bases, in that order; junction bases with no gene match: 9. The CDR3 DNA is TGTGCCAGCAGCTCGGGACTAGCGGGAGTGAGCGAGGATACGCAGTATTTT. Encoded protein: CASSSGLAGVSEDTQYF. Combining the CDR3 with reference TRBV11-2 and TRBJ2-3 gives the whole variable domain EAGVAQSPRYKIIEKRQSVAFWCNPISGHATLYWYQQILGQGPKLLIQFQNNGVVDDSQLPKDRFSAERLKGVDSTLKIQPAKLEDSAVYLCASSSGLAGVSEDTQYFGPGTRLTVL.

In its sample, this clone was seen many times. This rearrangement joins TRBV6-1 to TRBJ1-5; D is uncertain. The CDR3 has 13 amino acids. V was cut by 6 bases and J by 4 bases, with 10 bases left in between. Per germline, CDR1 MNHNS and CDR2 SASEGT. CDR3 in DNA: TGTGCCAGCAGACTACCGGAAAATCAGCCCCAGCATTTT. Its protein is CASRLPENQPQHF.

At least ten counts were recorded for this clone. The genes are TRBV5-5 and TRBJ2-1; D gene uncertain. Germline CDR1 reads SGHKS; CDR2 reads YYEKEE (reference sequence). Trimming shortened V by 0 bases and J by 6 bases, and 4 bases separated the two germline ends. The CDR3 has 12 amino acids. The CDR3 coding sequence is TGTGCCAGCAGCTTGGGGCCCAATGAGCAGTTCTTC. Protein: CASSLGPNEQFF. The full variable domain, completed using reference TRBV5-5 and TRBJ2-1, is DAGVTQSPTHLIKTRGQQVTLRCSPISGHKSVSWYQQVLGQGPQFIFQYYEKEERGRGNFPDRFSARQFPNYSSELNVNALLLGDSALYLCASSLGPNEQFFGPGTRLTVL.